These 32 T cell receptor beta chains were all obtained from the same sample, sequenced in a study of cytomegalovirus exposure and HLA in healthy donors (dated 2017 in TCRdb). Receptor libraries were prepared by the immunoSEQ multiplex PCR assay. The multiplex PCR relied on a mix of 60 forward primers for TCR Vbeta segments and 13 reverse primers for TCR Jbeta segments. TCRdb re-hosts the immuneACCESS table, in-frame sequences only. Its copies lack some clones; in the studies checked, an unresolved V gene accounts for under half of them, and the cause for the rest is not known. A total of 130,000 to 150,000 clones appear in this sample, about four fifths of them only once. The leading ten clones occupy around 4.4% of the sample. The specimen was PBMCs. These TCRs come from a man aged 40-49 years in good health and CMV-seronegative.

The genes are TRBV6-5 and TRBJ1-2; D may be TRBD1 (5 bases). This CDR3 spans 14 amino acids. Germline CDR1 reads MNHEY; CDR2 reads SVGAGI. V dropped 2 bases and J dropped 2 bases, with 9 bases sitting between them. CDR3 DNA: TGTGCCAGCAGTTACAGGGGCGGAAACTATGGCTACACCTTC. Protein sequence: CASSYRGGNYGYTF.

Only one count was recorded for this clone. The chain joins TRBV5-6 to TRBJ2-5; TRBD2 matches at 12 bases. Germline assignment: CDR1 SGHDT and CDR2 YYEEEE. The CDR3 contains 13 residues. V trimming: 4 bases; J trimming: 5 bases; junction bases outside the gene matches: 0. The CDR3 DNA follows: TGTGCCAGCAGCCTAGCGGGGGGGGAGACCCAGTACTTC. This sequence encodes CASSLAGGETQYF.

The rearrangement uses TRBV6-5 and TRBJ2-7; tentatively, D is TRBD1 (6 bases). This CDR3 region has 14 residues. Trimming cost V 2 bases and J 3 bases, with 11 bases left between them. Germline V gene data show CDR1 as MNHEY and CDR2 as SVGAGI. The CDR3 protein is CASSYRDTYYEQYF. The CDR3 coding sequence is TGTGCCAGCAGTTACCGGGACACCTACTACGAGCAGTACTTC.

This chain uses TRBV6-1 with TRBJ2-7, with 7 bases matching TRBD1. The germline V gene encodes CDR1 MNHNS and CDR2 SASEGT. CDR3 length equals 13 residues. The V gene end was trimmed by 11 bases and the J gene end by 2 bases; junction bases not matched to a gene: 9. CDR3 DNA: TGTGCCTGCCGAGGGGACAGAGCCTACGAGCAGTACTTC. Protein sequence: CACRGDRAYEQYF.

This clone was found a few times. The rearrangement links TRBV5-6 to TRBJ2-3; D unresolved. CDR1 and CDR2 from the germline V gene are SGHDT and YYEEEE. V lost 0 bases and J 0 bases, leaving 5 bases between the germline ends. This CDR3 spans 14 amino acids. In DNA form, the CDR3 reads TGTGCCAGCAGCTTGGGTATTAGCACAGATACGCAGTATTTT. Its protein product is CASSLGISTDTQYF. The whole variable domain, filled in from reference TRBV5-6 and TRBJ2-3, reads DAGVTQSPTHLIKTRGQQVTLRCSPKSGHDTVSWYQQALGQGPQFIFQYYEEEERQRGNFPDRFSGHQFPNYSSELNVNALLLGDSALYLCASSLGISTDTQYFGPGTRLTVL.

The chain employs TRBV5-1 and TRBJ2-2, with a possible D match to TRBD1 (5 bases). V lost 6 bases, J lost 4 bases, and 13 bases lay in between. Germline assignment: CDR1 SGHRS and CDR2 YFSETQ. This CDR3 contains 14 residues. CDR3: CASKGSGLTGELFF. DNA of the CDR3: TGCGCCAGCAAGGGGTCAGGGCTCACCGGGGAGCTGTTTTTT.

The chain carries TRBV4-3 and TRBJ2-7; 11 nucleotides agree with TRBD1. The CDR3 runs 15 residues. The germline V gene encodes CDR1 LGHNA and CDR2 YSLEER. J gave up 6 bases and V 2 bases, and 6 bases lay outside the gene matches. The CDR3 loop reads CASSQSGTGGGEQYF. DNA for the CDR3: TGCGCCAGCAGCCAATCTGGGACAGGGGGGGGCGAGCAGTACTTC.

This rearrangement joins TRBV5-6 to TRBJ2-7; 9 bases are shared with TRBD1. After removal of 6 bases from V and 7 bases from J, the junction contained 8 bases not matched to a gene. The CDR3 has 13 amino acids. In germline, CDR1 is SGHDT, CDR2 YYEEEE. In nucleotides, the CDR3 is TGTGCCAGCAACCACAGGGGGCCAAGGGAGCAGTACTTC. Translation gives CASNHRGPREQYF.

The chain joins TRBV7-2 to TRBJ1-1; D not certain. The germline V and J ends were trimmed by 1 base and 1 base, with 7 bases remaining between them. Germline assignment: CDR1 SGHTA and CDR2 FQGNSA. The length of the CDR3 is 14 residues. Here the CDR3 DNA reads TGTGCCAGCAGCTTAGTACAGAAGAACACTGAAGCTTTCTTT. Its translation is CASSLVQKNTEAFF.

On this clone itself: One end of the junction does not line up with germline, which may come from a read error. Other DNA sequences in this specimen translate into the identical CDR3. The gene calls are TRBV5-6 and TRBJ1-6, with D unclear. Germline V CDR1 and CDR2: SGHDT, YYEEEE. There are 15 residues in the CDR3. The CDR3 spells CASSLGGNYNSPLHF. The DNA of the CDR3 is TGTGCCAGCAGCTTGGGAGGAAACTATAATTCCCCCCTCCACTTT.

This clone was observed a handful of times. The rearrangement links TRBV5-6 to TRBJ2-7, with D possibly TRBD1 on 5 matching bases. From germline, CDR1 is SGHDT and CDR2 YYEEEE. CDR3 length: 14 residues. V was cut by 1 base and J by 0 bases, with 8 bases left in between. CDR3 sequence: CASSLQGSSYEQYF. CDR3 in DNA: TGTGCCAGCAGCTTGCAGGGAAGCTCCTACGAGCAGTACTTC.

This chain links TRBV25-1 with TRBJ1-4; 11 bases fit TRBD1. CDR1 is MGHDK and CDR2 is SYGVNS in the germline V gene. The junction had 0 bases not matched to a gene; V was cut back by 4 bases and J by 2 bases. This CDR3 has 15 amino acids. The CDR3 here is CASSGDRGTNEKLFF. In nucleotides, the CDR3 is TGTGCCAGCAGTGGGGACAGGGGGACTAATGAAAAACTGTTTTTT.

The rearrangement uses TRBV29-1 and TRBJ2-5; 8 nucleotides align to TRBD2. CDR3 length equals 16 residues. Unmatched junction bases numbered 19, after V lost 8 bases and J lost 5 bases. Germline lookup yields CDR1 SQVTM and CDR2 ANQGSEA. The CDR3 sequence: CSFSSGGGSPGETQYF. The CDR3 DNA reads as TGCAGCTTCTCTTCGGGGGGGGGCTCACCGGGGGAGACCCAGTACTTC.

This chain joins TRBV5-1 and TRBJ2-5; possibly TRBD1 for D (5 bases). Trimming pared 3 bases from V and 1 base from J, leaving 10 bases between. Germline lookup yields CDR1 SGHRS and CDR2 YFSETQ. The CDR3 sequence is 14 residues long. The CDR3 protein is CASSSTATQETQYF. CDR3 nucleotides: TGCGCCAGCAGCTCGACAGCGACCCAAGAGACCCAGTACTTC.

The rearrangement links TRBV5-1 to TRBJ2-7; the match to TRBD1 covers 10 bases. CDR3 length: 15 amino acids. Trimming cost V 4 bases and J 4 bases; bases outside gene matches: 8. The germline gives CDR1 SGHRS, CDR2 YFSETQ. CDR3 DNA: TGCGCCAGCAGCCCGACCGGGACAGGGGTTTACGAGCAGTACTTC. Translating gives CASSPTGTGVYEQYF.

The chain is built from TRBV7-6 and TRBJ2-7; the D gene is possibly TRBD2 (6 bases). In germline, CDR1 is SGHVS, CDR2 FNYEAQ. The V gene lost 3 bases and the J gene lost 6 bases, with 18 bases spanning the gap. The CDR3 sequence is 15 residues long. This CDR3 is CASSLGGTAFGEQYF. The CDR3 nucleotides read TGTGCCAGCAGCTTGGGGGGAACTGCTTTCGGCGAGCAGTACTTC.

The V and J genes are TRBV13 and TRBJ2-1; D possibly corresponds to TRBD1 (5 bases). The ends were cut back, 5 bases at V and 2 bases at J, with 13 bases in the middle. The CDR3 consists of 15 residues. The germline CDR1 and CDR2 sequences are PRHDT and FYEKMQ (reference sequence). The CDR3 DNA reads TGTGCCAGCAGCCCAAGGACACCACCCTACAATGAGCAGTTCTTC. Its translation is CASSPRTPPYNEQFF.

The CDR3 sequence: CASSPSGGALETQYF. The CDR3 bases are TGTGCCAGCAGCCCTAGCGGGGGGGCCCTAGAGACCCAGTACTTC. V gene TRBV7-3 combines with J gene TRBJ2-5; TRBD2 agrees at 12 bases. J was trimmed by 4 bases and V by 5 bases; bases with no gene match: 5. The germline V gene has CDR1 SGHTA and CDR2 FQGTGA. The CDR3 consists of 15 residues.

The chain employs TRBV7-6 and TRBJ2-1; 8 bases fit TRBD1. The CDR3 runs 16 residues. The germline V gene has CDR1 SGHVS and CDR2 FNYEAQ. The V gene end was trimmed by 2 bases and the J gene end by 2 bases; junction bases not matched to a gene: 5. CDR3 coding DNA: TGTGCCAGCAGCTTAAGGACAGGGAGGACCTACAATGAGCAGTTCTTC. Translated, it gives CASSLRTGRTYNEQFF.

This clone has only one observation. The chain uses TRBV14 and TRBJ2-5; D is perhaps TRBD2 (5 bases). Germline V lookup: CDR1 SGHDN, CDR2 FVKESK. The CDR3 is made up of 13 amino acids. Between the trimmed V and J ends, which lost 0 bases and 11 bases, there was a span of 13 bases. CDR3 coding DNA: TGTGCCAGCAGCCAAGATCTCAGGAGGCGGCAGTACTTC. It is translated as CASSQDLRRRQYF.

This chain links TRBV6-5 with TRBJ1-2; D is perhaps TRBD1 (5 bases). The germline gives CDR1 MNHEY, CDR2 SVGAGI. V lost 6 bases to trimming and J lost 1 base, with 9 bases between them. The CDR3 is made up of 13 amino acids. The DNA for the CDR3 is TGTGCCAGCAGCTCGGGGGGTAACTATGGCTACACCTTC. Translating it yields CASSSGGNYGYTF.

The chain carries TRBV6-1 and TRBJ2-3; 8 nucleotides line up with TRBD2. Trimming at V came to 7 bases and at J to 2 bases, leaving 8 bases not matched to a gene. The germline CDR1 and CDR2 sequences are MNHNS and SASEGT. CDR3 length equals 15 residues. The CDR3 reads CASMVGTSVTDTQYF. As DNA, the CDR3 is TGTGCCAGCATGGTCGGGACTAGTGTCACAGATACGCAGTATTTT.

This chain uses TRBV4-1 with TRBJ2-5; 7 bases map to TRBD2. The tail of the sequence fits TRBJ2-7 better, so the J call may be wrong. Germline values: CDR1 MGHRA, CDR2 YSYEKL. The CDR3 runs 15 residues. For the CDR3, the DNA is TGCGCCAGCAGCCCTTTTGCGGGGGTCTCCTACGAGCAGTACTTC. Translated: CASSPFAGVSYEQYF.

For this clone: Germline is not matched at one junction end, which may reflect a read error. The chain links TRBV4-1 to TRBJ2-7; 10 bases agree with TRBD1. CDR3 length: 16 residues. The germline V gene encodes CDR1 MGHRA and CDR2 YSYEKL. CDR3 DNA sequence: TGCGCCGGCAGCCAAGATGGGACAGGGGCTTCCTACGAGCAGTACTTC. Protein sequence: CAGSQDGTGASYEQYF.

The CDR3 sequence is CASSLAPVGYSPLHF. For the CDR3, the DNA is TGCGCCAGCAGCTTGGCTCCTGTCGGTTATTCACCCCTCCACTTT. This rearrangement joins TRBV5-1 to TRBJ1-6; D uncertain. This CDR3 has 15 amino acids. Trimming left V 0 bases short and J 8 bases short, with 12 bases between. In germline, CDR1 is SGHRS, CDR2 YFSETQ.

This clone was observed a handful of times. The chain joins TRBV6-5 to TRBJ1-6; D gene uncertain. V lost 9 bases to trimming and J lost 0 bases, with 6 bases between them. The CDR3 has 13 residues. Germline loops: CDR1 MNHEY, CDR2 SVGAGI. Here the CDR3 DNA reads TGTGCCAGTAAGAGCTCCTATAATTCACCCCTCCACTTT. Translating gives CASKSSYNSPLHF.

The chain joins TRBV5-1 to TRBJ2-7; the match to TRBD2 covers 9 bases. The CDR3 covers 13 residues. V gave up 4 bases and J gave up 2 bases; unmatched junction bases: 1. Germline V gene lookup returns CDR1 SGHRS and CDR2 YFSETQ. The CDR3 nucleotides read TGCGCCAGCAGCAGCGGGGGGACCTACGAGCAGTACTTC. Protein product: CASSSGGTYEQYF.

The CDR3 DNA is TGTGCCAGCAGCTTTCCTTCAGGGGCGGTGGACGAGCAGTACTTC. It codes for CASSFPSGAVDEQYF. The rearrangement uses TRBV21-1 and TRBJ2-7; the table names TRBD1, a call not compared with the DNA. TRBV21-1 is deemed a pseudogene. The CDR3 sequence is 15 residues long.

This clone was counted once. V is TRBV30 and J is TRBJ2-5, with 12 positions matching TRBD1. The end of the DNA aligns better with TRBJ2-7, so the J call may be wrong. CDR3 length: 14 residues. The germline CDR1 and CDR2 sequences are GTSNPN and SVGIG (reference sequence). This CDR3 reads CALLGTGGAYEQYF. In DNA, the CDR3 is TGTGCCCTCCTCGGGACAGGGGGCGCCTACGAGCAGTACTTC.

The rearrangement joins TRBV6-4 to TRBJ1-5; 8 nucleotides align to TRBD1. V was pared by 4 bases and J by 6 bases, with 8 bases of the junction left unmatched. Germline V gives CDR1 MRHNA, CDR2 SNTAGT. The CDR3 totals 15 residues. The CDR3 DNA reads TGTGCCAGCAGTGCGCAGGGGGCCGAAGGTCAGCCCCAGCATTTT. Encoded protein: CASSAQGAEGQPQHF.

The chain has TRBV6-5 and TRBJ1-5; 10 nucleotides align to TRBD1. The V gene end was trimmed by 5 bases and the J gene end by 6 bases; junction bases not matched to a gene: 7. In germline, CDR1 is MNHEY, CDR2 SVGAGI. The length of the CDR3 is 15 residues. This chain's CDR3 is CASSPGTGVGQPQHF. The CDR3 DNA is TGTGCCAGCAGTCCTGGGACAGGGGTTGGTCAGCCCCAGCATTTT.

CDR3 bases: TGTGCCAGCAGTCTCCGGGCGGGGGGCACTGAAGCTTTCTTT. This encodes CASSLRAGGTEAFF. The chain couples TRBV6-5 to TRBJ1-1, with D possibly TRBD1 on 5 matching bases. Trimming removed 5 bases at V and 4 bases at J, with 14 bases between. The CDR3 runs 14 residues. Germline CDR1 MNHEY, CDR2 SVGAGI.